Below are 20 T cell receptor beta chains sequenced from a single sample in a study of cytomegalovirus exposure and HLA in healthy donors. The PCR had 60 Vbeta and 13 Jbeta primers. Data came from immunoSEQ multiplex PCR; TCRdb stores just in-frame clones and leaves some out. Here the sample spans fewer than 350,000 clones, around 90% being singletons. The sequenced sample consisted of PBMCs. The receptor source for this set is a woman aged 18 to 35 in good health and CMV-seronegative.

This clone was seen ten or more times. This chain connects TRBV19 to TRBJ1-2; D not resolved. Germline lookup yields CDR1 LNHDA and CDR2 SQIVND (reference sequence). This CDR3 has 13 amino acids. Trimming pared 4 bases from V and 7 bases from J, leaving 13 bases between. CDR3 DNA sequence: TGTGCCAGTAGTACGGGAGAAGCCGGTGGCTACACCTTC. Its translation: CASSTGEAGGYTF.

The rearrangement links TRBV10-1 to TRBJ1-1; D gene ambiguous. The CDR3 contains 14 residues. Deletions cut 1 base from V and 1 base from J, with 7 bases between. CDR1 WNHNN and CDR2 SYGVQD come from the germline V gene (reference sequence). The CDR3: CASSELRENTEAFF. The CDR3 DNA is TGCGCCAGCAGTGAGTTAAGAGAGAACACTGAAGCTTTCTTT.

The chain has TRBV11-2 and TRBJ2-1; 11 bases line up with TRBD2. Germline lookup yields CDR1 SGHAT and CDR2 FQNNGV. The CDR3 totals 18 residues. V was pared by 4 bases and J by 2 bases, with 10 bases of the junction left unmatched. CDR3 in DNA: TGTGCCAGCAGCTCTGCCCCCCATAGCGGGGGGGCCTACAATGAGCAGTTCTTC. It yields the protein CASSSAPHSGGAYNEQFF.

Note on this clone: Compared with germline, one end of the junction differs, possibly owing to a read error. The V call is TRBV7-9, the J call TRBJ1-1; D remains unclear. Germline V gives CDR1 SEHNR, CDR2 FQNEAQ (reference sequence). There are 13 residues in the CDR3. CDR3 residues: CSSSFTVNTEAFF. CDR3 sequence (DNA): TGTTCCAGCAGCTTTACAGTGAACACTGAAGCTTTCTTT.

CDR3: CASSSIGGQSTLHF. The CDR3 region has the DNA TGTGCCAGCAGCTCGATCGGAGGCCAGAGTACCCTCCACTTT. V gene TRBV5-4 combines with J gene TRBJ1-6, with D unresolved. Germline CDR1 SGHNT, CDR2 YYREEE (reference sequence). Trimming took off 3 bases at V and 14 bases at J, with 18 bases between the two ends. The CDR3 loop spans 14 amino acids.

This clone has a single count. The genes are TRBV19 and TRBJ2-7; 11 bases map to TRBD2. Germline V lookup: CDR1 LNHDA, CDR2 SQIVND (reference sequence). There are 18 residues in the CDR3. The J segment lost 3 bases and the V segment lost 0 bases, leaving 10 bases of the junction unmatched. This CDR3 is CASSIDSSSGGRFYEQYF. The CDR3, as DNA: TGTGCCAGTAGTATAGATTCATCTAGCGGGGGGCGGTTCTACGAGCAGTACTTC.

The gene calls are TRBV6-5 and TRBJ2-7, with TRBD1 matching over 9 bases. Per germline, CDR1 MNHEY and CDR2 SVGAGI. CDR3 size: 14 residues. Trimming took 5 bases from V and 3 from J; bases not matched to a gene: 5. The DNA of the CDR3 is TGTGCCAGCAGTACCGGGACAGGGCTCTACGAGCAGTACTTC. Protein product: CASSTGTGLYEQYF.

The rearrangement joins TRBV5-4 to TRBJ1-1; D remains ambiguous. V lost 3 bases and J 2 bases, leaving 14 bases between the germline ends. Per germline, CDR1 SGHNT and CDR2 YYREEE (reference sequence). The CDR3 is 15 amino acids. CDR3 protein: CASSSPTQLNTEAFF. The CDR3 DNA sequence: TGTGCCAGCAGCTCCCCCACACAGCTAAACACTGAAGCTTTCTTT.

This clone was seen only once. CDR3 coding DNA: TGTGCCAGTAGTCTCGGGACTAGCGGGATTGAGCAGTTCTTC. As protein: CASSLGTSGIEQFF. The chain uses TRBV19 and TRBJ2-1, with 13 bases lining up with TRBD2. This CDR3 region has 14 residues. Per the germline V gene, CDR1 is LNHDA and CDR2 is SQIVND (reference sequence). J gave up 9 bases and V 5 bases, and 4 bases lay outside the gene matches.

This rearrangement joins TRBV6-4 to TRBJ2-3; D possibly corresponds to TRBD2 (6 bases). The V gene's germline CDR1 is MRHNA and CDR2 SNTAGT. The CDR3 spans 17 residues. The ends were cut back, 6 bases at V and 6 bases at J, with 25 bases in the middle. CDR3 bases: TGTGCCAGCAGGGGGGGACGAGGACCCGAGGCGCCGGATACGCAGTATTTT. Amino acid sequence: CASRGGRGPEAPDTQYF.

This chain links TRBV19 with TRBJ1-5; D gene ambiguous. Germline values: CDR1 LNHDA, CDR2 SQIVND (reference sequence). V lost 7 bases, J lost 2 bases, and 6 bases lay in between. The CDR3 is made up of 12 amino acids. CDR3 sequence: CASNSGNQPQHF. Here the CDR3 DNA reads TGTGCCAGTAATTCGGGCAATCAGCCCCAGCATTTT.

The rearrangement uses TRBV5-6 and TRBJ1-3; TRBD1 might be the D (5 bases). V lost 1 base, J lost 0 bases, and 14 bases lay in between. CDR3 length: 17 amino acids. CDR1 is SGHDT, CDR2 YYEEEE, per germline. CDR3 region: CASSLFETGGSGNTIYF. In DNA, the CDR3 is TGTGCCAGCAGCTTGTTCGAGACGGGGGGCTCTGGAAACACCATATATTTT.

The chain carries TRBV5-1 and TRBJ1-4; D remains unclear. The germline V gene has CDR1 SGHRS and CDR2 YFSETQ. V dropped 3 bases and J dropped 1 base, with 13 bases sitting between them. The CDR3 runs to 16 residues. CDR3 region: CASSWLFAGTNEKLFF. DNA of the CDR3: TGCGCCAGCAGCTGGCTCTTCGCGGGAACTAATGAAAAACTGTTTTTT. Variable domain in full (rest from reference TRBV5-1 and TRBJ1-4): KAGVTQTPRYLIKTRGQQVTLSCSPISGHRSVSWYQQTPGQGLQFLFEYFSETQRNKGNFPGRFSGRQFSNSRSEMNVSTLELGDSALYLCASSWLFAGTNEKLFFGSGTQLSVL.

V gene TRBV30 combines with J gene TRBJ1-2; D gene uncertain. Germline V gene lookup returns CDR1 GTSNPN and CDR2 SVGIG (reference sequence). The CDR3 has 17 residues. V lost 3 bases to trimming and J lost 4 bases, with 24 bases between them. The CDR3 DNA reads TGTGCCTGGAGCCACTCGGGAATGAGGCAAGGATTCTATGGCTACACCTTC. It encodes CAWSHSGMRQGFYGYTF.

The chain carries TRBV6-6 and TRBJ2-1; a possible D gene is TRBD1 (5 bases). The CDR3 extends over 15 amino acids. The V and J ends lost 4 bases and 2 bases respectively, with 12 bases between them. Germline lookup yields CDR1 MNHNY and CDR2 SVGAGI (reference sequence). The CDR3, as DNA: TGTGCCAGCAGTTGGCGACAGTCTCCCTACAATGAGCAGTTCTTC. Amino acid sequence: CASSWRQSPYNEQFF.

This sequence joins TRBV7-9 and TRBJ1-6, with 10 positions matching TRBD1. Germline lookup yields CDR1 SEHNR and CDR2 FQNEAQ (reference sequence). J lost 7 bases, V lost 5 bases, and 5 bases had no gene match. The CDR3 is 15 residues long. The CDR3 nucleotides are TGTGCCAGCAGCCCCCGACAGGGGGCAAATTCACCCCTCCACTTT. It translates to CASSPRQGANSPLHF.

The V gene is TRBV5-6, the J gene TRBJ2-7; possible D gene TRBD1, 6 bases. CDR1 and CDR2 from the germline V gene are SGHDT and YYEEEE. This CDR3 is built from 15 residues. Trimming took off 0 bases at V and 2 bases at J, with 12 bases between the two ends. The CDR3 spells CASSLDRQVTYEQYF. In DNA form, the CDR3 reads TGTGCCAGCAGCTTGGACAGACAGGTAACCTACGAGCAGTACTTC.

The chain uses TRBV27 and TRBJ2-7, with D maybe TRBD1 (5 bases). Looked up from germline, CDR1 is MNHEY and CDR2 is SMNVEV (reference sequence). Trimming left V 6 bases short and J 5 bases short, with 17 bases between. CDR3 length: 14 residues. The CDR3 DNA sequence: TGTGCCAGCAGCGAATTCCTTCAGGGAAACGAGCAGTACTTC. Amino acids: CASSEFLQGNEQYF.

The chain links TRBV9 to TRBJ2-7, with D possibly being TRBD1 (6 bases). Germline assignment: CDR1 SGDLS and CDR2 YYNGEE. The CDR3 is made up of 14 amino acids. V lost 0 bases and J lost 4, with 11 bases in between. The CDR3 DNA reads as TGTGCCAGCAGCGTAGGAGGGGGAGAATACGAGCAGTACTTC. This gives the protein CASSVGGGEYEQYF.

The chain employs TRBV6-5 and TRBJ2-5, with 11 bases lining up with TRBD1. This CDR3 spans 15 amino acids. The V segment lost 5 bases and the J segment 3 bases; nucleotides outside the gene matches: 5. Per the germline V gene, CDR1 is MNHEY and CDR2 is SVGAGI. The CDR3 DNA reads as TGTGCCAGCAGTGCACCGGGACAGGGGGAAGAGACCCAGTACTTC. Its protein product is CASSAPGQGEETQYF.